This T cell receptor beta chain was identified during a study of post-analysis software for immune sequencing data. Overall study context: The disease courses covered relapsing-remitting, secondary progressive and progressive-relapsing multiple sclerosis. Notes on the study in general: Patients used a handful of TRBV segments, including TRBV5-6, TRBV5-1 and TRBV20-1, more often than controls. Co-batched samples clustered tightly together by F measure.

Only one count was recorded for this clonotype. Its target is not known. TCR beta cDNA libraries included unique molecular identifiers. Input amounts of roughly 0.85 to 10 million T cells were used. These gave roughly 0.5 million cDNA molecules, so each molecule approximated one T cell. TCRdb re-analysed the PCR reads in MiXCR, keeping a single row per CDR3 protein. This table holds 650,000 to 850,000 distinct CDR3 sequences, roughly half found once. CDR3 length: 13 amino acids. Deletions cut 5 bases from V and 6 bases from J, with 8 bases between. Per germline, CDR1 MNHEY and CDR2 SMNVEV (reference sequence).

This sequence joins TRBV27 and TRBJ1-6, with D perhaps matching TRBD1 (6 bases). The sequenced sample consisted of blood. This clonotype was obtained from a girl aged 10-17 years with multiple sclerosis. The CDR3 is CASSAGVNSPLHF. The CDR3 nucleotides are TGTGCCAGCAGTGCAGGGGTTAATTCACCCCTCCACTTT.